This entry lists 23 T cell receptor beta chains sequenced from one sample in a study of early T cells in non-severe SARS-CoV-2 infection. From the 5' RACE reads, TCRdb called clonotypes with MiXCR, one entry per CDR3 protein. Of approximately 56,000 distinct CDR3 sequences listed, roughly 15% are singletons. The sample here was whole blood, taken at baseline. Receptor source: an adult who was a healthcare worker with PCR-confirmed SARS-CoV-2 infection or an uninfected control (not recorded which).

A few counts support this clonotype. The rearrangement uses TRBV9 and TRBJ2-3, with 8 bases matching TRBD2. The CDR3 runs to 16 residues. Germline values: CDR1 SGDLS, CDR2 YYNGEE. The junction had 7 bases not matched to a gene; V was cut back by 0 bases and J by 4 bases. The CDR3 DNA reads TGTGCCAGCAGCGTAGTTGCGGGGGGTATTGCAGATACGCAGTATTTT. Translated: CASSVVAGGIADTQYF.

The chain combines TRBV7-6 with TRBJ2-1; TRBD2 agrees at 10 bases. V was pared by 4 bases and J by 6 bases, with 15 bases of the junction left unmatched. Germline CDR1 and CDR2: SGHVS and FNYEAQ. There are 18 residues in the CDR3. The CDR3 nucleotides are TGTGCCAGCAGCTCCTACCCGTCACTAGCGGGACTAATCAATGAGCAGTTCTTC. This encodes CASSSYPSLAGLINEQFF.

The rearrangement links TRBV20-1 to TRBJ1-5; 7 bases match TRBD1. Losses at the gene ends were 5 bases for V and 2 bases for J; bases not matched to a gene: 6. This CDR3 has 14 amino acids. Germline V lookup: CDR1 DFQATT, CDR2 SNEGSKA (reference sequence). This CDR3 reads CSAPDRARNQPQHF. The CDR3 DNA follows: TGCAGTGCTCCAGACAGGGCCCGCAATCAGCCCCAGCATTTT.

In its sample, this clonotype was seen a few times. This chain joins TRBV4-2 and TRBJ2-3; perhaps TRBD2 as D (5 bases). Per the germline V gene, CDR1 is LGHNA and CDR2 is YNFKEQ. V lost 0 bases and J lost 4, with 8 bases in between. The CDR3 length is 14 residues. CDR3 in DNA: TGTGCCAGCAGCCAAGAATTGGGAGCAGATACGCAGTATTTT. Amino acid sequence: CASSQELGADTQYF.

In this sample, this clonotype turned up a few times. The chain recombines TRBV20-1 with TRBJ1-1, with D unclear. Germline CDR1 is DFQATT and CDR2 is SNEGSKA (reference sequence). CDR3 length: 13 residues. Trimming took 5 bases from V and 0 from J, leaving 10 bases between them. In DNA form, the CDR3 reads TGCAGTGCTCTTCGTACCATGAACACTGAAGCTTTCTTT. Protein sequence: CSALRTMNTEAFF.

The chain carries TRBV9 and TRBJ2-3, with 9 bases that match TRBD2. In germline, CDR1 is SGDLS, CDR2 YYNGEE. The CDR3 covers 15 residues. J lost 4 bases, V lost 4 bases, and 7 bases had no gene match. The DNA for the CDR3 is TGTGCCAGCAGCCAGGGACTAGCCTTCGCAGATACGCAGTATTTT. Its protein is CASSQGLAFADTQYF.

The CDR3 DNA is TGTGCCAGCAGTTTGCGGACGAAAGAGAGTGGCTACACCTTC. The encoded protein is CASSLRTKESGYTF. The chain is built from TRBV28 and TRBJ1-2; D remains unclear. The CDR3 extends over 14 amino acids. V lost 3 bases, J lost 7 bases, and 15 bases lay in between. Looked up from germline, CDR1 is MDHEN and CDR2 is SYDVKM.

This chain uses TRBV7-9 with TRBJ2-1; 7 bases are a match to TRBD2. Trimming took 5 bases from V and 6 from J; bases not matched to a gene: 7. The CDR3 is made up of 14 amino acids. The germline CDR1 and CDR2 sequences are SEHNR and FQNEAQ (reference sequence). The CDR3 loop is CASSPFLAVNEQFF. CDR3 bases: TGTGCCAGCAGCCCGTTTCTAGCGGTCAATGAGCAGTTCTTC.

This clonotype was found a few times. The rearrangement joins TRBV6-5 to TRBJ2-7, with D possibly being TRBD2 (5 bases). Germline V gene lookup returns CDR1 MNHEY and CDR2 SVGAGI. The CDR3 runs to 14 residues. With 6 bases removed from V and 2 bases from J, the gap between germline ends came to 14 bases. CDR3 sequence reads: CASRSHGKPYEQYF. The CDR3 DNA follows: TGTGCCAGCAGGTCACACGGGAAGCCCTACGAGCAGTACTTC.

The chain joins TRBV7-2 to TRBJ2-7, with 7 bases matching TRBD1. V shed 0 bases, J shed 2 bases, and the junction held 4 bases outside the gene matches. CDR1 is SGHTA and CDR2 is FQGNSA in the germline V gene. The CDR3 runs to 15 residues. In nucleotides, the CDR3 is TGTGCCAGCAGCTTAGCGGCCGGACAGGCCTACGAGCAGTACTTC. The encoded protein is CASSLAAGQAYEQYF.

This clonotype was seen a handful of times. The gene calls are TRBV6-2 or TRBV6-3 and TRBJ2-7, with a weak D call TRBD1 (6 bases). V was pared by 7 bases and J by 3 bases, with 16 bases between. Germline V gene data show CDR1 as MNHEY and CDR2 as SVGEGT. This CDR3 has 14 amino acids. CDR3 DNA: TGTGCCAGCACAAATGGACAGCCCAACTACGAGCAGTACTTC. This gives the protein CASTNGQPNYEQYF.

In its sample, this clonotype was seen many times. The CDR3, as DNA: TGCAGCGTTATGAATACGCGACAGGGGAACTATGGCTACACCTTC. Protein sequence: CSVMNTRQGNYGYTF. The gene calls are TRBV29-1 and TRBJ1-2; 8 positions match TRBD1. This CDR3 comprises 15 residues. With V trimmed by 5 bases and J by 2 bases, 10 bases remained unmatched. CDR1 is SQVTM, CDR2 ANQGSEA, per germline.

The chain uses TRBV6-5 and TRBJ2-3; 7 bases are a match to TRBD2. With V trimmed by 6 bases and J by 6 bases, 18 bases remained unmatched. The CDR3 sequence is 17 residues long. The germline V gene has CDR1 MNHEY and CDR2 SVGAGI. The CDR3: CASRPPQFAGVPDTQYF. The CDR3 bases are TGTGCCAGCAGACCGCCCCAGTTTGCGGGAGTGCCCGATACGCAGTATTTT.

This clonotype came up many times. This sequence joins TRBV7-2 and TRBJ2-7; 7 bases fit TRBD1. The CDR3 is made up of 13 amino acids. V trimming: 5 bases; J trimming: 6 bases; junction bases outside the gene matches: 7. Germline lookup yields CDR1 SGHTA and CDR2 FQGNSA. The CDR3 region has the DNA TGTGCCAGCAGCCGGGACAGTATCGGCGAGCAGTACTTC. Translating it yields CASSRDSIGEQYF.

The genes are TRBV4-1 and TRBJ1-2; 9 bases align to TRBD1. This CDR3 spans 16 amino acids. Germline-derived CDR1 and CDR2 are MGHRA and YSYEKL. The V and J ends lost 3 bases and 0 bases, in that order; junction bases with no gene match: 5. The CDR3 coding sequence is TGCGCCAGCAGCCAGGGACGGGACAGGGCTAACTATGGCTACACCTTC. Amino acid sequence: CASSQGRDRANYGYTF.

This clonotype occurred a few times. The CDR3 is CSVGKVLAGGNTDTQYF. The CDR3 DNA reads TGCAGCGTCGGGAAGGTACTAGCGGGAGGGAACACAGATACGCAGTATTTT. The gene calls are TRBV29-1 and TRBJ2-3, with 13 positions matching TRBD2. The CDR3 extends over 17 amino acids. After removal of 6 bases from V and 2 bases from J, the junction contained 11 bases not matched to a gene. In germline, CDR1 is SQVTM, CDR2 ANQGSEA.

This clonotype has ten or more counts. J is TRBJ2-1 and V is TRBV19, with no clear D. Germline lookup yields CDR1 LNHDA and CDR2 SQIVND (reference sequence). The V end was cut by 2 bases, the J end by 3 bases, with 8 bases between. The CDR3 runs 14 residues. The CDR3 DNA reads as TGTGCCAGTAGTATAAAGTTGGGCTACAATGAGCAGTTCTTC. It is translated as CASSIKLGYNEQFF.

This chain uses TRBV12-3 or TRBV12-4 with TRBJ2-3, with a possible D match to TRBD1 (5 bases). Trimming removed 6 bases at V and 2 bases at J, with 9 bases between. The CDR3 is 13 residues long. Here the CDR3 DNA reads TGTGCCAGCAGCGTGACAGACACAGATACGCAGTATTTT. It specifies CASSVTDTDTQYF.

This chain links TRBV20-1 with TRBJ1-6, with 10 bases lining up with TRBD1. The CDR3 covers 14 residues. V dropped 6 bases and J dropped 9; count of bases not matched to a gene: 8. The germline CDR1 and CDR2 sequences are DFQATT and SNEGSKA (reference sequence). The CDR3 loop is CSALPGTGVSPLHF. The CDR3 DNA follows: TGCAGTGCCCTTCCCGGGACAGGGGTTTCACCCCTCCACTTT.

This clonotype was counted between two and nine times. The chain employs TRBV11-2 and TRBJ2-7; possibly TRBD1 for D (6 bases). The germline V and J ends were trimmed by 2 bases and 3 bases, with 17 bases remaining between them. Germline loops: CDR1 SGHAT, CDR2 FQNNGV. The CDR3 spans 16 residues. The CDR3 nucleotides are TGTGCCAGCAGCTTACTTAACAGGGCCAGCCACTACGAGCAGTACTTC. Its protein product is CASSLLNRASHYEQYF. Full variable domain (remainder filled in from reference TRBV11-2 and TRBJ2-7): EAGVAQSPRYKIIEKRQSVAFWCNPISGHATLYWYQQILGQGPKLLIQFQNNGVVDDSQLPKDRFSAERLKGVDSTLKIQPAKLEDSAVYLCASSLLNRASHYEQYFGPGTRLTVT.

This clonotype was seen once. The chain uses TRBV9 and TRBJ2-1, with 16 bases that match TRBD2. CDR3 length equals 16 residues. With V trimmed by 5 bases and J by 10 bases, 9 bases remained unmatched. Germline lookup yields CDR1 SGDLS and CDR2 YYNGEE. The CDR3 sequence is CASSLSGTSGRDEQFF. DNA of the CDR3: TGTGCCAGCAGTTTATCCGGGACTAGCGGGAGGGACGAGCAGTTCTTC. Drawing the rest from reference TRBV9 and TRBJ2-1, the complete variable domain is DSGVTQTPKHLITATGQRVTLRCSPRSGDLSVYWYQQSLDQGLQFLIQYYNGEERAKGNILERFSAQQFPDLHSELNLSSLELGDSALYFCASSLSGTSGRDEQFFGPGTRLTVL.

A few counts support this clonotype. The CDR3 region has the DNA TGTGCCAGCAGTAGAGACATCGGGGACGAGCAGTACTTC. Translating gives CASSRDIGDEQYF. V usage is TRBV12-3 or TRBV12-4 and J usage is TRBJ2-7; the D gene is possibly TRBD2 (5 bases). The CDR3 covers 13 residues. The V gene lost 5 bases and the J gene lost 5 bases, with 13 bases spanning the gap.

This clonotype was seen only a few times. The chain is built from TRBV20-1 and TRBJ2-7; 8 bases are shared with TRBD1. Trimming took 3 bases from V and 8 from J; bases not matched to a gene: 12. The CDR3 covers 14 residues. The germline V gene encodes CDR1 DFQATT and CDR2 SNEGSKA (reference sequence). The chain's CDR3 is CSARGTADRGKQYF. The CDR3 DNA sequence: TGCAGTGCTAGGGGTACGGCCGACAGGGGAAAGCAGTACTTC.